This T cell receptor beta chain was retrieved from a study of cytomegalovirus exposure and HLA in healthy donors. Study results and caveats: What TCR beta sequences reportedly achieved was accurate prediction of HLA-A and HLA-B alleles in most subjects. An analysis that was carried out later associated 16,951 TCR beta sequences with HLA alleles at 0.05 false discovery rate. According to reports, the classifier identified cytomegalovirus status with high specificity and sensitivity.

In the case of this clone: Its antigen is unidentified.

With 60 Vbeta and 13 Jbeta primers, the PCR was carried out. Profiled with immunoSEQ multiplex PCR; TCRdb holds only in-frame clones, not every one. Among about 120,000 clones, 15% were seen once, and the ten largest hold under 2.5%. The junction had 2 bases not matched to a gene; V was cut back by 2 bases and J by 4 bases. Looked up from germline, CDR1 is MDHEN and CDR2 is SYDVKM. The CDR3 is 14 residues long. The chain recombines TRBV28 with TRBJ1-1; TRBD1 agrees at 9 bases. Sequencing was done on a sample of PBMCs. This receptor was identified in a woman aged 18-35 years in good health and CMV-seronegative. CDR3 bases: TGTGCCAGCAGTTTACCACAGGGGGCCACTGAAGCTTTCTTT. Translation: CASSLPQGATEAFF.